These 27 T cell receptor beta chains came from one sample sequenced in a study of blood T cell repertoires in COVID-19. Libraries were prepared by immunoSEQ multiplex PCR; TCRdb keeps only in-frame clonotypes and omits some of them. This table has 210,000 or so clones, 81% appearing once. Sequencing input: PBMCs or T cells enriched from blood (not recorded which). The origin of the receptors is a woman in her 50s with acute COVID-19.

The rearrangement joins TRBV7-2 to TRBJ1-5, with 7 bases identical to TRBD1. J was trimmed by 7 bases and V by 2 bases; bases with no gene match: 5. The CDR3 sequence is 14 residues long. Germline V gene lookup returns CDR1 SGHTA and CDR2 FQGNSA. CDR3 residues: CASSLQGVDQPQHF. The DNA of the CDR3 is TGTGCCAGCAGCTTACAGGGGGTTGACCAGCCCCAGCATTTT.

This chain connects TRBV28 to TRBJ2-7; D gene ambiguous. The CDR3 runs 14 residues. Germline V gene lookup returns CDR1 MDHEN and CDR2 SYDVKM. V was trimmed by 5 bases and J by 3 bases, leaving 14 bases between them. CDR3 protein: CASSRKTPHYEQYF. DNA for the CDR3: TGTGCCAGCAGTAGAAAAACACCACACTACGAGCAGTACTTC.

The V call is TRBV11-2, the J call TRBJ2-7, with TRBD2 as a possible D gene (5 bases). Trimming took 5 bases from V and 0 from J, leaving 8 bases between them. CDR3 length: 13 amino acids. Germline CDR1 SGHAT, CDR2 FQNNGV. The CDR3 coding sequence is TGTGCCAGCAGCATGGACTCCTCCTACGAGCAGTACTTC. Amino acids: CASSMDSSYEQYF.

J is TRBJ1-2 and V is TRBV7-9, with D possibly TRBD1 on 5 matching bases. V lost 5 bases, J lost 6 bases, and 7 bases lay in between. Germline CDR1 reads SEHNR; CDR2 reads FQNEAQ (reference sequence). CDR3 length: 11 residues. The chain's CDR3 is CASSLRDGYTF. Here the CDR3 DNA reads TGTGCCAGCAGCCTCAGGGATGGCTACACCTTC. The variable domain in full, with the rest retrieved from reference TRBV7-9 and TRBJ1-2, is DTGVSQNPRHKITKRGQNVTFRCDPISEHNRLYWYRQTLGQGPEFLTYFQNEAQLEKSRLLSDRFSAERPKGSFSTLEIQRTEQGDSAMYLCASSLRDGYTFGSGTRLTVV.

This clone was observed a few times. The gene calls are TRBV7-3 and TRBJ2-5; TRBD1 matches 7 bases. Germline loops: CDR1 SGHTA, CDR2 FQGTGA. V trimming: 6 bases; J trimming: 0 bases; junction bases outside the gene matches: 7. The CDR3 spans 15 residues. The CDR3 coding sequence is TGTGCCAGCAGTGAAACGGGACAGTACCAAGAGACCCAGTACTTC. Translating gives CASSETGQYQETQYF.

The rearrangement uses TRBV5-4 and TRBJ2-1; D is possibly TRBD1 (6 bases). The CDR3 runs to 16 residues. With 4 bases removed from V and 5 bases from J, the gap between germline ends came to 19 bases. The V gene's germline CDR1 is SGHNT and CDR2 YYREEE (reference sequence). CDR3 sequence reads: CASSMNRDHPNNEQFF. The CDR3 DNA reads TGTGCCAGCAGCATGAACAGGGACCACCCCAACAATGAGCAGTTCTTC.

The chain has TRBV5-1 and TRBJ2-3, with 12 nucleotides matching TRBD2. Germline trimming cut 2 bases from V and 4 bases from J; bases unmatched to any gene: 5. The CDR3 is 16 residues long. CDR1 is SGHRS and CDR2 is YFSETQ in the germline V gene. In DNA, the CDR3 is TGCGCCAGCAGCTTAAGGACTAGCGGGGCTTCAGATACGCAGTATTTT. It translates to CASSLRTSGASDTQYF.

V is TRBV11-3 and J is TRBJ2-7; 12 bases map to TRBD1. CDR3 size: 15 residues. CDR1 and CDR2 from the germline V gene are SGHNT and YENEEA. Losses at the gene ends were 5 bases for V and 5 bases for J; bases not matched to a gene: 7. CDR3 in amino acids: CASSGFGTGGHEQYF. DNA of the CDR3: TGTGCCAGCAGCGGTTTCGGGACAGGGGGCCACGAGCAGTACTTC. Full variable domain (remainder filled in from reference TRBV11-3 and TRBJ2-7): EAGVVQSPRYKIIEKKQPVAFWCNPISGHNTLYWYLQNLGQGPELLIRYENEEAVDDSQLPKDRFSAERLKGVDSTLKIQPAELGDSAVYLCASSGFGTGGHEQYFGPGTRLTVT.

This clone occurred once. The chain couples TRBV6-2 or TRBV6-3 to TRBJ2-1, with D tentatively TRBD2 (7 bases). Germline V gene sequence: CDR1 MNHEY, CDR2 SVGEGT. The CDR3 extends over 15 amino acids. V lost 0 bases to trimming and J lost 7 bases, with 13 bases between them. CDR3 sequence: CASSYSGGPGNEQFF. The CDR3 DNA reads as TGTGCCAGCAGTTACTCGGGGGGGCCCGGTAATGAGCAGTTCTTC.

The V gene is TRBV5-3, the J gene TRBJ2-1, with 7 positions matching TRBD2. TRBV5-3 is given ORF status, its function remaining uncertain. J lost 4 bases, V lost 3 bases, and 10 bases had no gene match. This CDR3 is built from 16 residues. Written as DNA, the CDR3 is TGTGCCAGAAGCTCAGGTTTGGGGAGGGTTTACAATGAGCAGTTCTTC. It yields the protein CARSSGLGRVYNEQFF.

This clone was observed a handful of times. V is TRBV5-1 and J is TRBJ1-4; D gene unclear. The germline gives CDR1 SGHRS, CDR2 YFSETQ. This CDR3 has 13 residues. Deletions cut 5 bases from V and 5 bases from J, with 10 bases between. In DNA, the CDR3 is TGCGCCAGCAGTGAACAGTGGAATGAAAAACTGTTTTTT. It codes for CASSEQWNEKLFF.

The V gene is TRBV19, the J gene TRBJ2-2, with a possible D match to TRBD1 (5 bases). Germline V gene sequence: CDR1 LNHDA, CDR2 SQIVND (reference sequence). The ends were cut back, 9 bases at V and 3 bases at J, with 17 bases in the middle. This CDR3 has 15 amino acids. The CDR3 loop is CASRPGQVYTGELFF. The CDR3 DNA reads TGTGCCAGCCGACCCGGACAAGTATACACCGGGGAGCTGTTTTTT.

The chain is built from TRBV7-9 and TRBJ1-1; D ambiguous. This CDR3 is built from 14 residues. Per germline, CDR1 SEHNR and CDR2 FQNEAQ (reference sequence). The V gene lost 1 base and the J gene lost 3 bases, with 9 bases spanning the gap. This chain's CDR3 is CASSLESYDTEAFF. The CDR3 DNA follows: TGTGCCAGCAGCTTAGAATCCTATGACACTGAAGCTTTCTTT.

The V gene is TRBV28, the J gene TRBJ1-5; no definite D call. Germline values: CDR1 MDHEN, CDR2 SYDVKM. The V gene lost 8 bases and the J gene lost 5 bases, with 19 bases spanning the gap. The CDR3 sequence is 15 residues long. The CDR3 is CASVGAEALYQPQHF. The CDR3 nucleotides read TGTGCCAGCGTTGGAGCCGAGGCCCTTTATCAGCCCCAGCATTTT.

The chain carries TRBV28 and TRBJ2-5; D gene unclear. Per germline, CDR1 MDHEN and CDR2 SYDVKM. Trimming cost V 6 bases and J 5 bases, with 7 bases left between them. CDR3 length: 11 amino acids. The CDR3 DNA reads as TGTGCCAGCAGGAAAGCGGAGACCCAGTACTTC. Residues: CASRKAETQYF. The variable domain in full, with the rest retrieved from reference TRBV28 and TRBJ2-5, is DVKVTQSSRYLVKRTGEKVFLECVQDMDHENMFWYRQDPGLGLRLIYFSYDVKMKEKGDIPEGYSVSREKKERFSLILESASTNQTSMYLCASRKAETQYFGPGTRLLVL.

In nucleotides, the CDR3 is TGTGCCAGTAGTCTCCCAGGGGTCCAAGAGACCCAGTACTTC. The encoded protein is CASSLPGVQETQYF. V gene TRBV19 combines with J gene TRBJ2-5; tentative D call: TRBD1 (6 bases). Trimming took off 5 bases at V and 1 base at J, with 11 bases between the two ends. Germline V gene lookup returns CDR1 LNHDA and CDR2 SQIVND (reference sequence). This CDR3 has 14 amino acids.

The genes are TRBV12-5 and TRBJ2-2, with D perhaps matching TRBD1 (6 bases). The CDR3 consists of 14 residues. The V end lost 0 bases, the J end lost 4 bases, and 6 bases lay between the germline ends. The germline V gene encodes CDR1 LGHNT and CDR2 FRNRAP. Here the CDR3 reads CASGLVGGTGELFF. For the CDR3, the DNA is TGTGCTAGTGGTTTGGTAGGGGGCACCGGGGAGCTGTTTTTT.

This clone showed up just a few times. CDR3 nucleotide sequence: TGTGCCAGCAGTTTTAAAAGCAATCAGCCCCAGCATTTT. It codes for CASSFKSNQPQHF. This chain uses TRBV12-3 or TRBV12-4 with TRBJ1-5, with D unresolved. There are 13 residues in the CDR3. Trimming pared 3 bases from V and 1 base from J, leaving 4 bases between.

A single count supports this clone. This rearrangement joins TRBV4-3 to TRBJ1-1, with D perhaps matching TRBD1 (5 bases). Trimming shortened V by 0 bases and J by 4 bases, and 15 bases separated the two germline ends. The CDR3 spans 16 residues. Looked up from germline, CDR1 is LGHNA and CDR2 is YSLEER. CDR3 in DNA: TGCGCCAGCAGCCAAGATCCGCGGGGGAGCGGCACTGAAGCTTTCTTT. Residues: CASSQDPRGSGTEAFF.

The chain carries TRBV28 and TRBJ2-7, with a tentative D call TRBD1 (6 bases). CDR1 and CDR2 (germline): MDHEN, SYDVKM. The CDR3 is made up of 14 amino acids. The ends were cut back, 8 bases at V and 3 bases at J, with 17 bases in the middle. The CDR3 DNA sequence: TGTGCCAGCCGAAATACGGACAGCGTCTACGAGCAGTACTTC. Translation gives CASRNTDSVYEQYF.

The rearrangement joins TRBV28 to TRBJ1-5; TRBD1 matches at 8 bases. The CDR3 sequence is 13 residues long. The germline V gene encodes CDR1 MDHEN and CDR2 SYDVKM. Trimming cost V 6 bases and J 5 bases; bases outside gene matches: 3. CDR3 nucleotide sequence: TGTGCCAGCAGAACAGGGGGATATCAGCCCCAGCATTTT. It encodes CASRTGGYQPQHF.

This chain connects TRBV27 to TRBJ1-5; D is perhaps TRBD1 (6 bases). This CDR3 is 15 amino acids long. Germline values: CDR1 MNHEY, CDR2 SMNVEV (reference sequence). Trimming removed 6 bases from V and 7 bases from J, with 19 bases in between. The CDR3 region has the DNA TGTGCCAGCAGCCGAAACGGGGGGGCAGGGCAGCCCCAGCATTTT. Its protein product is CASSRNGGAGQPQHF.

J is TRBJ1-1 and V is TRBV19; 11 positions agree with TRBD1. The V segment lost 5 bases and the J segment 0 bases; nucleotides outside the gene matches: 5. The germline V gene has CDR1 LNHDA and CDR2 SQIVND (reference sequence). The CDR3 consists of 16 residues. For the CDR3, the DNA is TGTGCCAGTAGTCTGGGGACAGGGGGAATGAACACTGAAGCTTTCTTT. Encoded protein: CASSLGTGGMNTEAFF.

The rearrangement links TRBV5-6 to TRBJ1-6; unclear D gene. Germline assignment: CDR1 SGHDT and CDR2 YYEEEE. The length of the CDR3 is 13 residues. Trimming stripped 0 bases from V and 6 bases from J, with 4 bases between. The CDR3 DNA follows: TGTGCCAGCAGCTTGGGGCTTAATTCACCCCTCCACTTT. Translating gives CASSLGLNSPLHF.

The chain carries TRBV5-1 and TRBJ2-7; D is ambiguous. The CDR3 covers 14 residues. Germline V CDR1 and CDR2: SGHRS, YFSETQ. Trimming took 2 bases from V and 5 from J, leaving 14 bases between them. The CDR3 spells CASSLQLTADEQYF. The CDR3 DNA reads as TGCGCCAGCAGCTTACAACTAACTGCCGACGAGCAGTACTTC.

The chain uses TRBV6-6 and TRBJ2-2; D is uncertain. CDR1 MNHNY and CDR2 SVGAGI come from the germline V gene (reference sequence). The CDR3 sequence is 13 residues long. With 1 base removed from V and 5 bases from J, the gap between germline ends came to 5 bases. The CDR3 DNA is TGTGCCAGCAGTTACTGGCAGACCGGGGAGCTGTTTTTT. It translates to CASSYWQTGELFF.

The gene calls are TRBV5-1 and TRBJ1-6; D gene ambiguous. Germline V gene data show CDR1 as SGHRS and CDR2 as YFSETQ. The CDR3 spans 14 residues. The germline V and J ends were trimmed by 4 bases and 11 bases, with 16 bases remaining between them. CDR3 loop: CASSPRGLSTPLHF. CDR3 nucleotide sequence: TGCGCCAGCAGCCCCCGGGGTTTATCAACACCCCTCCACTTT.